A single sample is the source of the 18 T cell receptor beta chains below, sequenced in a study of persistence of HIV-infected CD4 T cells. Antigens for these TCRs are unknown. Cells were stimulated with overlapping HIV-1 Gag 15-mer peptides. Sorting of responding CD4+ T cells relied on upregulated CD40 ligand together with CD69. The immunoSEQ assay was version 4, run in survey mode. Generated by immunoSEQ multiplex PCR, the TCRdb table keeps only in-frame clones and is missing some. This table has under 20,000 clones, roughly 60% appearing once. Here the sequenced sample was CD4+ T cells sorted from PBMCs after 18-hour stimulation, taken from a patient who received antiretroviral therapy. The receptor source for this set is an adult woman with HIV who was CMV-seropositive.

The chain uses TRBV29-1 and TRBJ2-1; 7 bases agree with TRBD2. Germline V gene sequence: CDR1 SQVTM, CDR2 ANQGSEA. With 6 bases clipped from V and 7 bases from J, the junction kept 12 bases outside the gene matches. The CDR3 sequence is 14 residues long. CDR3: CSVNMGGSGNEQFF. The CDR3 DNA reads TGCAGCGTCAACATGGGGGGGTCAGGGAATGAGCAGTTCTTC.

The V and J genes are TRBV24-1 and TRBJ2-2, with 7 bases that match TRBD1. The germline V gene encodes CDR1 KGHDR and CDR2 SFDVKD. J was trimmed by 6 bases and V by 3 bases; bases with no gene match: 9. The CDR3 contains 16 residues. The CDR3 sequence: CATSDQRQGGPGELFF. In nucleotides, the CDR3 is TGTGCCACCAGTGATCAAAGACAGGGCGGTCCCGGGGAGCTGTTTTTT.

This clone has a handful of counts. The CDR3 is CAGSTGNSPLHF. The CDR3 nucleotides are TGTGCCGGGTCGACGGGTAATTCACCCCTCCACTTT. V usage is TRBV6-5 and J usage is TRBJ1-6; D is unresolved. Trimming cost V 11 bases and J 6 bases, with 11 bases left between them. The CDR3 covers 12 residues. CDR1 and CDR2 (germline): MNHEY, SVGAGI.

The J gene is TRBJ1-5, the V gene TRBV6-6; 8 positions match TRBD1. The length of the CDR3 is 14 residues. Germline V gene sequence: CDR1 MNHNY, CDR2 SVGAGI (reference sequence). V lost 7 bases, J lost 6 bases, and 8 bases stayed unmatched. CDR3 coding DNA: TGTGCCAGCACCCGAGGACAGGGCGGTCAGCCCCAGCATTTT. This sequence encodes CASTRGQGGQPQHF.

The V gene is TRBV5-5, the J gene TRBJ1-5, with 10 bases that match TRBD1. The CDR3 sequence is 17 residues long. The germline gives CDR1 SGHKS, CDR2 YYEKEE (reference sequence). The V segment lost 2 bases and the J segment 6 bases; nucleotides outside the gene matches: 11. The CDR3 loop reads CASSLSPGQGWGQPQHF. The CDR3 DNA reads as TGTGCCAGCAGCTTATCTCCGGGACAGGGGTGGGGTCAGCCCCAGCATTTT.

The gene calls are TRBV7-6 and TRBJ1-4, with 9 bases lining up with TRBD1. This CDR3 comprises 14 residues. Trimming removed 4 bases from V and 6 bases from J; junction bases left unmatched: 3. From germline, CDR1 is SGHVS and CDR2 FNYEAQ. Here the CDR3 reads CASSWRQGDEKLFF. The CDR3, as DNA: TGTGCCAGCAGCTGGCGACAGGGGGATGAAAAACTGTTTTTT.

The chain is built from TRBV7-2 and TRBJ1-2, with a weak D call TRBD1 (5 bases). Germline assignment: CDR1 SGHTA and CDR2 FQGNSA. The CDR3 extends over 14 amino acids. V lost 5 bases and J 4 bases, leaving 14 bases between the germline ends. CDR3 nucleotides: TGTGCCAGCAGCCCCTCCGGGACGGGCTATGGCTACACCTTC. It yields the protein CASSPSGTGYGYTF.

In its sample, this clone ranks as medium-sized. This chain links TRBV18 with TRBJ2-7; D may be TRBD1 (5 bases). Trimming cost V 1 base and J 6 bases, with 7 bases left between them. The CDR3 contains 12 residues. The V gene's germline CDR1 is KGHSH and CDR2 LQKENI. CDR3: CASSPRTFEQYF. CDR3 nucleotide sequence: TGTGCCAGCTCACCACGGACATTCGAGCAGTACTTC.

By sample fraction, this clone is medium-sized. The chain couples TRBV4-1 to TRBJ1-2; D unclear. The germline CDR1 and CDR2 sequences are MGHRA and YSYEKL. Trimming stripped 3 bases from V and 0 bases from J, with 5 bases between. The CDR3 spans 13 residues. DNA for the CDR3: TGCGCCAGCAGCCACTCGTCTAACTATGGCTACACCTTC. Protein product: CASSHSSNYGYTF.

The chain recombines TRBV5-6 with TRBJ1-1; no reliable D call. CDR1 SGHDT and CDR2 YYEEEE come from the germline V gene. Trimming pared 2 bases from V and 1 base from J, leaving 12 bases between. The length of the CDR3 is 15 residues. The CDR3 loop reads CASSFRGSGNTEAFF. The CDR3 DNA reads TGTGCCAGCAGCTTTCGGGGATCAGGGAACACTGAAGCTTTCTTT.

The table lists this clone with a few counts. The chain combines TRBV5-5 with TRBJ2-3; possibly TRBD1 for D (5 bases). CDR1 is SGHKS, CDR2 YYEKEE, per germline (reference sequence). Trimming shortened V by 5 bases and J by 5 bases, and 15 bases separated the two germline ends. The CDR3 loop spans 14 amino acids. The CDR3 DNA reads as TGTGCCAGCAGTCTGGATGGGGCCGGAGATACGCAGTATTTT. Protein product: CASSLDGAGDTQYF.

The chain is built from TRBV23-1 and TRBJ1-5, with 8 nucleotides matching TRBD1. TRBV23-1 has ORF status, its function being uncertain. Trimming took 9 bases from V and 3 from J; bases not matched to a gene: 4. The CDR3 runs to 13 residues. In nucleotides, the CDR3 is TGCGCCAGGGGACAGGCGAACAATCAGCCCCAGCATTTT. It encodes CARGQANNQPQHF.

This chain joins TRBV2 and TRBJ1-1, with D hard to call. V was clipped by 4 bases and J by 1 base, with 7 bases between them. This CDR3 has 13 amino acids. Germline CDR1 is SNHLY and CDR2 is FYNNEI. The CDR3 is CASSAESNTEAFF. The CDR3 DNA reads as TGTGCCAGCAGTGCCGAATCGAACACTGAAGCTTTCTTT.

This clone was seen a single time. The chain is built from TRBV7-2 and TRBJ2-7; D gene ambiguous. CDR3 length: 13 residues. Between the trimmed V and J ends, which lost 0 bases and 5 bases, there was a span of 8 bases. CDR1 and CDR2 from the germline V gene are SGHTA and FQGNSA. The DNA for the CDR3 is TGTGCCAGCAGCTTAGCGATTTCGAACGAGCAGTACTTC. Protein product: CASSLAISNEQYF.

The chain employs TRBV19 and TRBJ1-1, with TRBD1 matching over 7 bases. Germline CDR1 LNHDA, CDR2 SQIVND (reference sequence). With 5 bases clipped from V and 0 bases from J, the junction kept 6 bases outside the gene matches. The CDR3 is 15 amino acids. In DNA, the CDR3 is TGTGCCAGTAGTCCAGGGGGTTGGATGAACACTGAAGCTTTCTTT. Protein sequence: CASSPGGWMNTEAFF.

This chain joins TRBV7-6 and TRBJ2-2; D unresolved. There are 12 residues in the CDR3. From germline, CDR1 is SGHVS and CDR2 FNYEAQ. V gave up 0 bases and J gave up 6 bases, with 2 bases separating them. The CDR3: CASSLAPGELFF. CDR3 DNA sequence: TGTGCCAGCAGCTTAGCGCCCGGGGAGCTGTTTTTT.

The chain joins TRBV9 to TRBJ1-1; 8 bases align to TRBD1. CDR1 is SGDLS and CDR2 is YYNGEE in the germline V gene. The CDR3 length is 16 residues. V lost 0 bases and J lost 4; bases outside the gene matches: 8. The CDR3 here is CASSVAAGGAGTEAFF. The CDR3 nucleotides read TGTGCCAGCAGCGTAGCGGCAGGGGGCGCGGGCACTGAAGCTTTCTTT.

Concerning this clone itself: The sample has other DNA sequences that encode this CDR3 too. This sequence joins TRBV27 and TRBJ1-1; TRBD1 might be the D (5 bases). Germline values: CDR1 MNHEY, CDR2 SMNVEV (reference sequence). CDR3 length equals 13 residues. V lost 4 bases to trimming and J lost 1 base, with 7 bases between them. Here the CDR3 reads CASSSGANTEAFF. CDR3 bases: TGTGCCAGCAGTTCCGGGGCGAACACTGAAGCTTTCTTT.